Below are 10 T cell receptor beta chains sequenced from a single sample in a study of patients and donors after allogeneic stem cell transplantation. TCRdb reprocessed the RT-PCR reads via MiXCR and lists one record per CDR3 protein. The data show just under 2,500 distinct CDR3 sequences, more than 6% seen once. The sequencing sample was made of blood, either unsorted or a sorted T cell fraction (not recorded which). These receptors all stem from a human donor who was either an allogeneic HSCT recipient or a stem cell or donor lymphocyte infusion donor (not recorded which). It is not recorded whose cells these are; they may come from a transplant donor.

The gene calls are TRBV27 and TRBJ2-1; unclear D gene. The V gene's germline CDR1 is MNHEY and CDR2 SMNVEV (reference sequence). This CDR3 contains 13 residues. V was clipped by 6 bases and J by 8 bases, with 14 bases between them. CDR3 sequence (DNA): TGTGCCAGCAGAGACCCCAGCCGCGATGAGCAGTTCTTC. Its translation is CASRDPSRDEQFF.

This clonotype was counted a few times. The V call is TRBV7-8, the J call TRBJ1-1; D is uncertain. V was trimmed by 5 bases and J by 5 bases, leaving 12 bases between them. The CDR3 covers 13 residues. Germline-derived CDR1 and CDR2 are SGHVS and FQNEAQ. Written as DNA, the CDR3 is TGTGCCAGCAGCCCGCGAGTTGGTACTGAAGCTTTCTTT. Translation gives CASSPRVGTEAFF.

The chain uses TRBV28 and TRBJ1-1; no definite D call. With 5 bases removed from V and 6 bases from J, the gap between germline ends came to 13 bases. This CDR3 is built from 13 residues. The V gene's germline CDR1 is MDHEN and CDR2 SYDVKM. The CDR3 nucleotides are TGTGCCAGCAGTCTCGGTAAACGGCCTGAAGCTTTCTTT. Its translation is CASSLGKRPEAFF.

In this sample, this clonotype turned up a few times. The chain recombines TRBV28 with TRBJ2-1; D gene unclear. Germline lookup yields CDR1 MDHEN and CDR2 SYDVKM. V lost 6 bases, J lost 4 bases, and 4 bases lay in between. CDR3 size: 11 residues. CDR3 loop: CASSLYNEQFF. CDR3 in DNA: TGTGCCAGCAGCCTATACAATGAGCAGTTCTTC. Full variable domain (missing parts from reference TRBV28 and TRBJ2-1): DVKVTQSSRYLVKRTGEKVFLECVQDMDHENMFWYRQDPGLGLRLIYFSYDVKMKEKGDIPEGYSVSREKKERFSLILESASTNQTSMYLCASSLYNEQFFGPGTRLTVL.

The chain couples TRBV29-1 to TRBJ2-7; 8 nucleotides match TRBD1. The CDR3 is 14 amino acids. V dropped 7 bases and J dropped 4; count of bases not matched to a gene: 12. Germline values: CDR1 SQVTM, CDR2 ANQGSEA. This CDR3 reads CSAKGGTGYYEQYF. CDR3 DNA sequence: TGCAGCGCCAAAGGGGGGACAGGCTATTACGAGCAGTACTTC.

The rearrangement joins TRBV29-1 to TRBJ2-7; D is perhaps TRBD2 (6 bases). The CDR3 has 14 amino acids. Trimming stripped 7 bases from V and 2 bases from J, with 18 bases between. Germline values: CDR1 SQVTM, CDR2 ANQGSEA. The CDR3 spells CSAANLRDAYEQYF. CDR3 sequence (DNA): TGCAGCGCTGCCAACTTGCGGGACGCCTACGAGCAGTACTTC.

This chain joins TRBV29-1 and TRBJ2-7; TRBD1 might be the D (6 bases). CDR1 SQVTM and CDR2 ANQGSEA come from the germline V gene. The CDR3 totals 14 residues. Trimming took off 6 bases at V and 0 bases at J, with 15 bases between the two ends. This CDR3 is CSVPRQGTSYEQYF. The DNA of the CDR3 is TGCAGCGTACCCAGGCAGGGGACCTCCTACGAGCAGTACTTC.

This clonotype was detected only a few times. The genes are TRBV5-1 and TRBJ2-7; D is ambiguous. Looked up from germline, CDR1 is SGHRS and CDR2 is YFSETQ. This CDR3 has 11 amino acids. V gave up 4 bases and J gave up 4 bases, with 6 bases separating them. The CDR3: CASSEAYEQYF. DNA of the CDR3: TGCGCCAGCAGCGAAGCTTACGAGCAGTACTTC.

By proportion, this clonotype is large. This sequence joins TRBV10-3 and TRBJ2-7; D uncertain. Germline values: CDR1 ENHRY, CDR2 SYGVKD. CDR3 length equals 12 residues. Trimming removed 6 bases from V and 5 bases from J, with 11 bases in between. CDR3 loop: CAISKGTDEQYF. As DNA, the CDR3 is TGTGCCATCAGCAAAGGAACAGACGAGCAGTACTTC.

This clonotype is medium-sized by share. This sequence joins TRBV20-1 and TRBJ2-2; 9 nucleotides align to TRBD2. The CDR3 consists of 15 residues. Trimming at V came to 5 bases and at J to 3 bases, leaving 7 bases not matched to a gene. The germline CDR1 and CDR2 sequences are DFQATT and SNEGSKA (reference sequence). The CDR3 here is CSARSGRGYTGELFF. CDR3 DNA sequence: TGCAGTGCTCGTAGCGGGAGAGGGTACACCGGGGAGCTGTTTTTT.